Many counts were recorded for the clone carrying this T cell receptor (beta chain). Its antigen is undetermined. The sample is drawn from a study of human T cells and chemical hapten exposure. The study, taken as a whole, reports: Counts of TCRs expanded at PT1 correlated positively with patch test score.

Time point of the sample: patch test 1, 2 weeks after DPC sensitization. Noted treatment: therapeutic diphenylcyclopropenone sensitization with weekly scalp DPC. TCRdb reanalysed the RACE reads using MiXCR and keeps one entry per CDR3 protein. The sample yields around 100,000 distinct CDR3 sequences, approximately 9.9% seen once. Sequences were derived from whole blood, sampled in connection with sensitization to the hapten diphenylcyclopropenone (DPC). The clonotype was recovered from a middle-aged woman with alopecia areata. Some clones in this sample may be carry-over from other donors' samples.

The CDR3 DNA sequence: TGTGCCAGCTCAGCAGGCCCAGGGGAGCTGTTTTTT. Its protein is CASSAGPGELFF. The rearrangement joins TRBV18 to TRBJ2-2; no reliable D call. The CDR3 has 12 residues. Germline values: CDR1 KGHSH, CDR2 LQKENI. The V and J ends lost 5 bases and 8 bases respectively, with 9 bases between them.